The clone carrying this T cell receptor beta chain was recorded a few times. No antigen is known for it. The sample belongs to a study of shared clonotypes between healthy human individuals. Study background: Three CD4 naive, three CD4 memory, two CD8 naive and one CD8 memory plate were used per donor. Study-level results: Non-shared clonotypes had lower generation probabilities than those shared by all four donors.

Only Caucasian adults living in Nashville, Tennessee made up the donor group. The V gene lost 2 bases and the J gene lost 5 bases, with 10 bases spanning the gap. This CDR3 has 14 amino acids. The germline V gene encodes CDR1 SNHLY and CDR2 FYNNEI. Original processing methods: Filtering differed, since immunoSEQ gave only junction sequences and no quality scores. TCRdb's table, derived via immunoSEQ multiplex PCR, lists solely in-frame clones and lacks some. V and J calls and clone size follow that table, whereas D and trimming were derived from the DNA. Here the sample spans millions of clones, more than 80% being singletons.

The receptor was isolated from a man in his late teens or twenties in good health. Some clones in this sample may be carry-over from other donors' samples. Input material: naive CD4+ T cells from PBMCs. Subset of the sample: CD45RA+ positively selected. V is TRBV2 and J is TRBJ1-5; D may be TRBD1 (5 bases). CDR3 residues: CASSEQSGDQPQHF. DNA of the CDR3: TGTGCCAGCAGTGAACAGTCGGGGGATCAGCCCCAGCATTTT.